This T cell receptor beta chain was identified during a study of T cells in Graves' hyperthyroidism and ophthalmopathy. V shed 1 base and J shed 2 bases, with 12 bases lying between them. The CDR3 loop spans 15 amino acids. Germline loops: CDR1 LGHNA, CDR2 YNFKEQ. This clonotype was observed a few times. Amplification yielded TCR beta CDR3 regions, with RNA transcripts as the source. HTBI primers were used for first-round RT-PCR of the TCR CDR3. One entry per CDR3 protein, called by TCRdb with MiXCR from the multiplex PCR reads. The sample yields about 150,000 distinct CDR3 sequences, 22% seen once. Input material: blood. This chain uses TRBV4-2 with TRBJ2-7; D is undetermined. The sequence came from a woman aged 50 to 65 with Graves' hyperthyroidism that later progressed to Graves' ophthalmopathy. CDR3 sequence reads: CASSQVGSGTYEQYF. CDR3 nucleotide sequence: TGTGCCAGCAGCCAAGTCGGGTCAGGAACCTACGAGCAGTACTTC.